This T cell receptor beta chain was observed in a study of technical replicates of blood from a few donors (dated by TCRdb to about 2017). As regards this clone: The antigen it recognizes is unknown. Base qualities are missing; no much larger clone stands one base away.

Receptors were amplified or captured by the immunoSEQ multiplex PCR assay. The clones in this table, taken by TCRdb from immuneACCESS, are in-frame only. Not every clone is retained; where verified, under half of the shortfall comes from an unresolved V gene, and the cause of the rest is unknown. For this sample there are around 63,000 clones; 80% to 95% appear just once. Clones ranked in the top ten supply about 4.5% of the sample. The sample consisted of PBMCs. This receptor was obtained from a human donor in good health. Some clones in this sample may be carry-over from other donors' samples.

The CDR3 protein is CASSSGRTGVSGNTIYF. The DNA sequence reads TGTGCCAGCAGCTCGGGACGGACGGGGGTCTCTGGAAACACCATATATTTT. Here the chain combines TRBV7-8 and TRBJ1-3; a tentative D match to TRBD1 spans 5 bases. CDR1 and CDR2 were assigned from the germline V gene as SGHVS and FQNEAQ. Including the terminal cysteine and phenylalanine, the CDR3 comprises 17 residues. The only DNA kept is the CDR3, 51 bases in frame from the first base. Trimming removed 4 bases from V and 0 bases from J, leaving 16 bases between the germline ends.